This T cell receptor (beta chain) emerged from a study of technical replicates of blood from a handful of donors. The assay was immunoSEQ multiplex PCR, and TCRdb's table has in-frame clones only and misses some. This sample has roughly 72,000 clones, with just under 95% found just once. This CDR3 is built from 11 residues. The germline V and J ends were trimmed by 6 bases and 4 bases, with 6 bases remaining between them. CDR1 MNHEY and CDR2 SMNVEV come from the germline V gene (reference sequence). This TCR was recovered from a human donor in good health. The chain employs TRBV27 and TRBJ2-5, with no clear D. Sequenced sample: T cells isolated from PBMCs. Written as DNA, the CDR3 is TGTGCCAGCAGCCAATCAGAGACCCAGTACTTC. Translation gives CASSQSETQYF.